The T cell receptor beta chain under discussion was sequenced for a study of T cells in women clearing cervical HPV infection. The CDR3 is made up of 18 amino acids. Germline CDR1 reads SNHLY; CDR2 reads FYNNEI. V was clipped by 4 bases and J by 3 bases, with 23 bases between them. As concerns this clone: The missing CDR3 end, 3 residues past where the read stops, is filled in from the germline J gene.

Profiled with immunoSEQ multiplex PCR; TCRdb holds only in-frame clones, not every one. This repertoire includes about 27,000 clones. This TCR derives from a woman between 18 and 70 years old with a cervical HPV16 infection that either progressed to CIN3+ or cleared (not recorded which). The rearrangement uses TRBV2 and TRBJ2-3, with a tentative D call TRBD1 (5 bases). Specimen: blood buffy coat. CDR3 DNA (partial): TGTGCCAGCAGTGCCTTACCCATCAGGGCGAGGTCAACAGATACG. Translation gives CASSALPIRARSTDT. The whole CDR3 reads CASSALPIRARSTDTQYF.